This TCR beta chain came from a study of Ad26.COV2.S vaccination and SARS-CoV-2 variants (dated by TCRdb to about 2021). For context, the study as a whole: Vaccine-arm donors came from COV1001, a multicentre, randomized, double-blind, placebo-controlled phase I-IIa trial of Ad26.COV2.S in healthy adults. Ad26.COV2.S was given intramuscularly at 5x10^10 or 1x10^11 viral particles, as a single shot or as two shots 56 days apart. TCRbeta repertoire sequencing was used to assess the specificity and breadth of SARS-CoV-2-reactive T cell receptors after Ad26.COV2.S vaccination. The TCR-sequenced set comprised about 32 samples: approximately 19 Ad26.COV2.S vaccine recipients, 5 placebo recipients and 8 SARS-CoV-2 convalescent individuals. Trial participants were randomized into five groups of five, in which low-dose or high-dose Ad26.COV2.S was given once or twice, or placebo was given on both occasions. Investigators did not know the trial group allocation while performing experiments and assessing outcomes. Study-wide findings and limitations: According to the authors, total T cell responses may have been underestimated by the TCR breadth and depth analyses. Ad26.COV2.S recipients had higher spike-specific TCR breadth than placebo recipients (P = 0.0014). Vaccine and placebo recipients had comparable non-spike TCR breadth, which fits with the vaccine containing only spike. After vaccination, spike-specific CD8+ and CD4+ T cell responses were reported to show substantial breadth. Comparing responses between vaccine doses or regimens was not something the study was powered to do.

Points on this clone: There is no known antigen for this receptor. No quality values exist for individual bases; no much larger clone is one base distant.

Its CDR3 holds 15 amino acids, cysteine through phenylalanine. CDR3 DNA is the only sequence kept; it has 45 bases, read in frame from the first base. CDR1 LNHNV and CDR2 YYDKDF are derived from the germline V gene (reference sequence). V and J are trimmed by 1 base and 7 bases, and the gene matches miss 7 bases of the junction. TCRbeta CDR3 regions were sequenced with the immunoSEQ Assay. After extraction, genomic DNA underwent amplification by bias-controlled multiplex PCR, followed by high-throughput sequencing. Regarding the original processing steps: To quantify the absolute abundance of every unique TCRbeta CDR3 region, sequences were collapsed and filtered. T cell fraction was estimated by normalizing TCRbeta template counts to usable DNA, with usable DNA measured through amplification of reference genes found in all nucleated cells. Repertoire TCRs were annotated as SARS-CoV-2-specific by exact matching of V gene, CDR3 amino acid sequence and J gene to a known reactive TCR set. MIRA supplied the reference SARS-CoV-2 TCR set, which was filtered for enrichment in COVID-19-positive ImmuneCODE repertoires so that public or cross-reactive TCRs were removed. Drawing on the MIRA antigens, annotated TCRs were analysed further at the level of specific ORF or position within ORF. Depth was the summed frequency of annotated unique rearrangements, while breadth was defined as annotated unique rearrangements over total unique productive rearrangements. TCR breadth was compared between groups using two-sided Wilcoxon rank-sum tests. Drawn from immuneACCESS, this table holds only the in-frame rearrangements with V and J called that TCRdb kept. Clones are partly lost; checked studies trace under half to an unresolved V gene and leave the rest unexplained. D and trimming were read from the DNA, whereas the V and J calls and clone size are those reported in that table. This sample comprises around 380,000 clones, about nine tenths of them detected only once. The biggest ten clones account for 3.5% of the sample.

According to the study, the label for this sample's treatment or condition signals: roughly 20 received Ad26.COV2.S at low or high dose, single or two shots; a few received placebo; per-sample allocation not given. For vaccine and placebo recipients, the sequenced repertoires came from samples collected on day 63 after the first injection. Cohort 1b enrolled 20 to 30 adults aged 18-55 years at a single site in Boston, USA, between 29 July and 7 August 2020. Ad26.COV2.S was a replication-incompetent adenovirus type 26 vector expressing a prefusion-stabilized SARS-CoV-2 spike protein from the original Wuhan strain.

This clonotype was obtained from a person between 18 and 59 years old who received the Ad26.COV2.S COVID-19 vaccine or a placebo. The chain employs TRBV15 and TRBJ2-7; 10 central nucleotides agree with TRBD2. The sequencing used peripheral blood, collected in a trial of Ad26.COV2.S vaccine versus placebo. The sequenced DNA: TGTGCCACCAGCAGAGCAAGGCTAGCGGGGGAGGAGCAGTACTTC. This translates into CATSRARLAGEEQYF.